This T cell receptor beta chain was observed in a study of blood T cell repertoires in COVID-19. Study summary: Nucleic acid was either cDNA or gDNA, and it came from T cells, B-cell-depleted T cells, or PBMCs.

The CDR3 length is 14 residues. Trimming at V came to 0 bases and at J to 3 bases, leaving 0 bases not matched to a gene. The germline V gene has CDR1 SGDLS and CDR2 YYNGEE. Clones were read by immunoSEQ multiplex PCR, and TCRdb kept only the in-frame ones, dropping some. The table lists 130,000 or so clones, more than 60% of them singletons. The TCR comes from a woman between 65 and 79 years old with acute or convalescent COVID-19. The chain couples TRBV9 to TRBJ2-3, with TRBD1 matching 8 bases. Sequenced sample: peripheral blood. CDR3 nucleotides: TGTGCCAGCAGCGTAGGGACAGGGACAGATACGCAGTATTTT. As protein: CASSVGTGTDTQYF.